This entry features one TCR beta chain sequence. Germline V lookup: CDR1 KGHSH, CDR2 LQKENI. Deletions cut 2 bases from V and 8 bases from J, with 7 bases between. The CDR3 consists of 13 residues. TCRdb's table, derived via immunoSEQ multiplex PCR, lists solely in-frame clones and lacks some. The data show tens of thousands of clones, 70% to 90% seen once. This sample stems from a study of T cell responses to AZD1222 COVID-19 vaccine. The chain uses TRBV18 and TRBJ1-6; D gene ambiguous. The source of this sequence is an adult in good health. The sequences come from peripheral blood, collected on day 0 of AZD1222 vaccination. Here the CDR3 DNA reads TGTGCCAGCTCACCAGGGTTTGATTCACCCCTCCACTTT. It translates to CASSPGFDSPLHF.